This T cell receptor beta chain was obtained from a study of STAT3 mutations in large granular lymphocyte leukemia. The wider study: Immunosuppressive therapy was given to more than half of T-LGLL patients. Study-wide findings and caveats: In T-cell large granular lymphocyte leukemia, about half of patients showed multiple immunodominant subclonotypes. Clonal expansion was inferred from samples taken at other timepoints.

Comments on this clone: Antigen: not known.

Each sample's TCRbeta library yielded on average around 41,000 productive templates. The data were produced by immunoSEQ multiplex PCR, yet TCRdb's version contains in-frame clones alone and is incomplete. The sample carries around 12,000 clones, roughly 80% recorded once. Trimming removed 6 bases from V and 4 bases from J; junction bases left unmatched: 3. The CDR3 totals 14 residues. The V gene's germline CDR1 is MGHDK and CDR2 SYGVNS. This clonotype was obtained from a man aged 60 to 69 with T-cell large granular lymphocyte leukemia. Some clones in this sample may be carry-over from other donors' samples. V and J are TRBV25-1 and TRBJ2-1, with 10 positions matching TRBD2. The sequencing input was peripheral blood mononuclear cells. Here the CDR3 reads CASRTSGLYNEQFF. CDR3 nucleotides: TGTGCCAGCAGGACTAGCGGGCTATACAATGAGCAGTTCTTC.